The source of this T cell receptor beta chain is a study of blood T cell repertoires in COVID-19. Study summary: COVID-19 samples from acute and convalescent phases originated in the United States, Italy and Spain. From T cells, B-cell-depleted T cells, or PBMCs came the material, which was cDNA or gDNA.

Authors' processing steps: Reference gene primer amplification in the assay estimated nucleated cell counts. Sequenced by immunoSEQ multiplex PCR; TCRdb stores in-frame clones only, minus some. The V and J calls and the clone size are those of that table, but D and trimming were determined from the DNA. The profile covers around 110,000 clones, with around 78% appearing a single time and under 2.5% taken by the ten largest. This CDR3 is 16 amino acids long. Trimming removed 5 bases at V and 4 bases at J, with 15 bases between. Germline loops: CDR1 MNHEY, CDR2 SMNVEV (reference sequence). The chain uses TRBV27 and TRBJ1-6; D not resolved. This receptor was taken from a man in his thirties or forties with acute or convalescent COVID-19. Material for sequencing was peripheral blood. CDR3 amino acids: CASSPFARQYNSPLHF. DNA of the CDR3: TGTGCCAGCAGTCCTTTCGCGCGACAATATAATTCACCCCTCCACTTT.